The 14 T cell receptor beta chains reported below all come from one sample, sequenced in a study of blood T cell repertoires in COVID-19. Repertoires were generated with immunoSEQ multiplex PCR, while TCRdb's copy carries only in-frame clones and drops some. Among 100,000 to 150,000 clones listed, 80% to 95% were seen once. The sequenced material came from peripheral blood. The source of these receptors is a man aged 45-65 years with COVID-19, enrolled during active disease.

This clone was observed a handful of times. The gene calls are TRBV19 and TRBJ2-7, with 7 bases matching TRBD1. In germline, CDR1 is LNHDA, CDR2 SQIVND (reference sequence). V shed 6 bases, J shed 1 base, and the junction held 9 bases outside the gene matches. This CDR3 is 15 amino acids long. DNA of the CDR3: TGTGCCAGTAGCTTCGCCGGGACAGCATCCTACGAGCAGTACTTC. This encodes CASSFAGTASYEQYF.

The chain is built from TRBV5-6 and TRBJ2-3; D is possibly TRBD2 (6 bases). V lost 5 bases and J 3 bases, leaving 19 bases between the germline ends. The CDR3 extends over 16 amino acids. Germline CDR1 SGHDT, CDR2 YYEEEE. The CDR3 DNA reads as TGTGCCAGCAGTCCAAATCGGGGGTTCGAGACAGATACGCAGTATTTT. Protein product: CASSPNRGFETDTQYF.

The J gene is TRBJ2-2, the V gene TRBV19; a weak D match, TRBD2 (5 bases). In germline, CDR1 is LNHDA, CDR2 SQIVND (reference sequence). CDR3 length: 17 amino acids. The V and J ends lost 5 bases and 0 bases respectively, with 16 bases between them. The CDR3 sequence is CASSATTSGANTGELFF. CDR3 DNA: TGTGCCAGTAGTGCCACTACTAGTGGGGCGAACACCGGGGAGCTGTTTTTT.

The rearrangement links TRBV4-2 to TRBJ1-1; TRBD1 might be the D (5 bases). Germline V lookup: CDR1 LGHNA, CDR2 YNFKEQ. V shed 0 bases and J shed 6 bases, with 14 bases lying between them. The CDR3 is 15 amino acids. The CDR3 is CASSQDLRGAAEAFF. Written as DNA, the CDR3 is TGTGCCAGCAGCCAAGATTTAAGGGGCGCCGCTGAAGCTTTCTTT.

J is TRBJ2-7 and V is TRBV5-8; D call uncertain. The CDR3 runs 12 residues. The germline gives CDR1 SGHTS, CDR2 YDEGEE. Trimming left V 4 bases short and J 2 bases short, with 7 bases between. The CDR3 bases are TGTGCCAGCAGCGAAACAACCTACGAGCAGTACTTC. As protein: CASSETTYEQYF.

The chain recombines TRBV27 with TRBJ2-3; the D gene is possibly TRBD1 (5 bases). The CDR3 runs to 12 residues. Germline CDR1 MNHEY, CDR2 SMNVEV (reference sequence). The ends were cut back, 5 bases at V and 6 bases at J, with 9 bases in the middle. Written as DNA, the CDR3 is TGTGCCAGCAGTCCCCAGGGTGATACGCAGTATTTT. It yields the protein CASSPQGDTQYF.

The chain carries TRBV7-2 and TRBJ2-1, with 7 bases identical to TRBD2. The CDR3 is 14 residues long. The germline CDR1 and CDR2 sequences are SGHTA and FQGNSA. V was pared by 1 base and J by 10 bases, with 7 bases of the junction left unmatched. CDR3 amino acids: CASSLGVGGREQFF. The CDR3 DNA sequence: TGTGCCAGCAGCTTAGGGGTGGGCGGGAGAGAGCAGTTCTTC. Based on the CDR3 plus reference TRBV7-2 and TRBJ2-1, the full variable domain is GAGVSQSPSNKVTEKGKDVELRCDPISGHTALYWYRQSLGQGLEFLIYFQGNSAPDKSGLPSDRFSAERTGGSVSTLTIQRTQQEDSAVYLCASSLGVGGREQFFGPGTRLTVL.

The rearrangement joins TRBV7-9 to TRBJ2-3, with 8 nucleotides matching TRBD2. Per germline, CDR1 SEHNR and CDR2 FQNEAQ (reference sequence). This CDR3 region has 19 residues. With V trimmed by 4 bases and J by 0 bases, 15 bases remained unmatched. In DNA, the CDR3 is TGTGCCAGCAGCTCCATTAGCGGGGCAGACTCTGATAGCACAGATACGCAGTATTTT. Translation gives CASSSISGADSDSTDTQYF.

The chain links TRBV28 to TRBJ1-4; D is undetermined. The CDR3 length is 15 residues. Trimming shortened V by 3 bases and J by 0 bases, and 8 bases separated the two germline ends. The germline V gene has CDR1 MDHEN and CDR2 SYDVKM. DNA for the CDR3: TGTGCCAGCAGTTTTAGGAGAGCAACTAATGAAAAACTGTTTTTT. It specifies CASSFRRATNEKLFF.

In its sample, this clone was seen once. The chain carries TRBV20-1 and TRBJ1-1, with D unclear. V was trimmed by 3 bases and J by 7 bases, leaving 9 bases between them. This CDR3 has 11 amino acids. The germline V gene encodes CDR1 DFQATT and CDR2 SNEGSKA (reference sequence). This chain's CDR3 is CSASVQIEAFF. DNA for the CDR3: TGCAGTGCTAGCGTCCAGATTGAAGCTTTCTTT.

The rearrangement joins TRBV24-1 to TRBJ1-2, with TRBD1 identical over 10 bases. V lost 2 bases and J lost 4; bases outside the gene matches: 0. Germline V gene data show CDR1 as KGHDR and CDR2 as SFDVKD. The CDR3 has 14 amino acids. The DNA for the CDR3 is TGTGCCACCAGTGATTGGGACAGGGGCTATGGCTACACCTTC. Amino acids: CATSDWDRGYGYTF.

The J gene is TRBJ2-2, the V gene TRBV14; perhaps TRBD2 as D (6 bases). Trimming shortened V by 0 bases and J by 2 bases, and 16 bases separated the two germline ends. Germline CDR1 reads SGHDN; CDR2 reads FVKESK. The length of the CDR3 is 18 residues. This chain's CDR3 is CASSQDAVAAFNTGELFF. CDR3 coding DNA: TGTGCCAGCAGCCAAGATGCCGTAGCGGCATTTAACACCGGGGAGCTGTTTTTT. The whole variable domain, filled in from reference TRBV14 and TRBJ2-2, reads EAGVTQFPSHSVIEKGQTVTLRCDPISGHDNLYWYRRVMGKEIKFLLHFVKESKQDESGMPNNRFLAERTGGTYSTLKVQPAELEDSGVYFCASSQDAVAAFNTGELFFGEGSRLTVL.

The sample holds one count of this clone. The chain recombines TRBV2 with TRBJ1-6; 8 bases line up with TRBD1. Germline lookup yields CDR1 SNHLY and CDR2 FYNNEI. The CDR3 spans 16 residues. With V trimmed by 4 bases and J by 6 bases, 8 bases remained unmatched. The CDR3: CASSARAGGPNSPLHF. The CDR3 nucleotides are TGTGCCAGCAGTGCTAGGGCAGGGGGCCCTAATTCACCCCTCCACTTT.

This chain's CDR3 is CASSEDWTYEQYF. The CDR3 DNA sequence: TGTGCCAGCAGCGAGGACTGGACCTACGAGCAGTACTTC. V and J are TRBV7-9 and TRBJ2-7; the D gene is possibly TRBD2 (5 bases). The CDR3 length is 13 residues. CDR1 SEHNR and CDR2 FQNEAQ come from the germline V gene (reference sequence). V gave up 5 bases and J gave up 2 bases, with 10 bases separating them.